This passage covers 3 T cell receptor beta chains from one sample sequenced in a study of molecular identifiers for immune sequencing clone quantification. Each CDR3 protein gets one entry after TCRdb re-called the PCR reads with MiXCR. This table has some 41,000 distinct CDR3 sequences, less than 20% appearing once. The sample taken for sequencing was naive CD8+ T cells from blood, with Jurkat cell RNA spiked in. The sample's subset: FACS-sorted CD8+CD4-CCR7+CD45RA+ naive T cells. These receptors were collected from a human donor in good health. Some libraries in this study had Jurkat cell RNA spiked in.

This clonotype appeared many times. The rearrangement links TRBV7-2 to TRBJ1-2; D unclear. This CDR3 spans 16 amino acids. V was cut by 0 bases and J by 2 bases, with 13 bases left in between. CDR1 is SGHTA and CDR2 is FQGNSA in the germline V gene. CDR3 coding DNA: TGTGCCAGCAGCTTAGCGCTAAATGGCAGAAACTATGGCTACACCTTC. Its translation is CASSLALNGRNYGYTF.

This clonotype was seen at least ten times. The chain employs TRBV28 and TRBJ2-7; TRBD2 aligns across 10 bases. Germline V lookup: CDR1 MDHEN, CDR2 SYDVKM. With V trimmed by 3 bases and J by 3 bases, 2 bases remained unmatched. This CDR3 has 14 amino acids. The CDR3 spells CASSFGLAVYEQYF. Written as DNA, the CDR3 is TGTGCCAGCAGTTTCGGACTAGCGGTCTACGAGCAGTACTTC.

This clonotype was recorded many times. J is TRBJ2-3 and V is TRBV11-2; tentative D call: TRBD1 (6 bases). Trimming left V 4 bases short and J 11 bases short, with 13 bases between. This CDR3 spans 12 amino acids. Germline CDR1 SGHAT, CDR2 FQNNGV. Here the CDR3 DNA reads TGTGCCAGCAGCTACACAGGGTTGGGGCAGTATTTT. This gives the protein CASSYTGLGQYF.